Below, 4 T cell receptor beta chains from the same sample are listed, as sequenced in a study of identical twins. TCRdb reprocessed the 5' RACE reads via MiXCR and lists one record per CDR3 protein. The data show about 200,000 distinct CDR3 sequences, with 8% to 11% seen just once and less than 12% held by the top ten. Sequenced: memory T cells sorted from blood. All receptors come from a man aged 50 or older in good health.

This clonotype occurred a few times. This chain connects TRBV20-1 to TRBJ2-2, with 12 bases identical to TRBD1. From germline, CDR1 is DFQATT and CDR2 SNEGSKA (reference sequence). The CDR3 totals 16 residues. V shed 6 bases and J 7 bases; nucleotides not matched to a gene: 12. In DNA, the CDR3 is TGCAGTGCCGCCAGAGGGACAGGGGGCGCCGGCGGGGAGCTGTTTTTT. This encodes CSAARGTGGAGGELFF.

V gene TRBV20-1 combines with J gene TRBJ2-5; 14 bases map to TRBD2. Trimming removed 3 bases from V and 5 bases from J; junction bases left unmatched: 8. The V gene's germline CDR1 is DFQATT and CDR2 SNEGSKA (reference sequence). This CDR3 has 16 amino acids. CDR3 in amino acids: CSASGLAGGMAETQYF. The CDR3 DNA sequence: TGCAGTGCTAGCGGACTAGCGGGAGGCATGGCCGAGACCCAGTACTTC.

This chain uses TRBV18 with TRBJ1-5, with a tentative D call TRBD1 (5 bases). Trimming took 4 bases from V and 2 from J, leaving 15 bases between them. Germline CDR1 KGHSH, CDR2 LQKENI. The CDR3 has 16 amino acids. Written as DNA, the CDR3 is TGTGCCAGCTCACGGACATCCCTTGGAGGCAATCAGCCCCAGCATTTT. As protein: CASSRTSLGGNQPQHF.

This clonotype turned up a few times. The chain's CDR3 is CASSFTGTGIYNEQFF. In nucleotides, the CDR3 is TGTGCCAGCAGCTTCACCGGGACAGGGATATACAATGAGCAGTTCTTC. The chain joins TRBV7-2 to TRBJ2-1; 9 nucleotides line up with TRBD1. Germline V gene lookup returns CDR1 SGHTA and CDR2 FQGNSA. After removal of 3 bases from V and 4 bases from J, the junction contained 7 bases not matched to a gene. The CDR3 sequence is 16 residues long. Looking up the rest from reference TRBV7-2 and TRBJ2-1 gives the full variable domain: GAGVSQSPSNKVTEKGKDVELRCDPISGHTALYWYRQSLGQGLEFLIYFQGNSAPDKSGLPSDRFSAERTGGSVSTLTIQRTQQEDSAVYLCASSFTGTGIYNEQFFGPGTRLTVL.